The 6 T cell receptor beta chains reported below all come from one sample, sequenced in a study of human T cells and chemical hapten exposure. TCRdb recomputed calls from the RACE reads with MiXCR, one row per CDR3 protein. This sample carries 350,000 to 450,000 distinct CDR3 sequences, roughly 5% of them seen once, and the ten largest clones take around 2.6%. The time point denotes: pre-sensitization, week 0. Indicated treatment: therapeutic diphenylcyclopropenone sensitization with weekly scalp DPC. Sequences were derived from whole blood, sampled in connection with sensitization to the hapten diphenylcyclopropenone (DPC). The receptors originated from a woman between 50 and 59 years old with alopecia areata. Some clones in this sample may be carry-over from other donors' samples.

This clonotype was observed many times. The rearrangement uses TRBV20-1 and TRBJ1-1; D unclear. Germline values: CDR1 DFQATT, CDR2 SNEGSKA (reference sequence). The CDR3 has 10 amino acids. The V gene lost 6 bases and the J gene lost 8 bases, with 10 bases spanning the gap. The chain's CDR3 is CSAGTPEAFF. CDR3 sequence (DNA): TGCAGTGCAGGTACACCCGAAGCTTTCTTT.

The rearrangement uses TRBV30 and TRBJ2-1, with 7 bases that match TRBD1. The CDR3 totals 14 residues. Germline V gene data show CDR1 as GTSNPN and CDR2 as SVGIG (reference sequence). The ends lost 7 bases at V and 0 bases at J; junction bases unmatched: 6. CDR3 in DNA: TGTGCCTCCCACCGGGACAGCTCCTACAATGAGCAGTTCTTC. Its protein product is CASHRDSSYNEQFF. The full variable domain, completed using reference TRBV30 and TRBJ2-1, is SQTIHQWPATLVQPVGSPLSLECTVEGTSNPNLYWYRQAAGRGLQLLFYSVGIGQISSEVPQNLSASRPQDRQFILSSKKLLLSDSGFYLCASHRDSSYNEQFFGPGTRLTVL.

This clonotype came up a few times. J is TRBJ2-2 and V is TRBV5-4, with a tentative D call TRBD2 (6 bases). CDR3 length equals 13 residues. V was clipped by 7 bases and J by 5 bases, with 12 bases between them. CDR1 is SGHNT and CDR2 is YYREEE in the germline V gene (reference sequence). The CDR3 coding sequence is TGTGCCAGCCACTGGGAGGAGACCGGGGAGCTGTTTTTT. Translating it yields CASHWEETGELFF.

The V gene is TRBV7-2, the J gene TRBJ2-1; 9 bases line up with TRBD2. Germline V CDR1 and CDR2: SGHTA, FQGNSA. The CDR3 consists of 17 residues. V was pared by 6 bases and J by 5 bases, with 14 bases of the junction left unmatched. Here the CDR3 reads CASRHPVAGGRDNEQFF. The CDR3 region has the DNA TGTGCCAGCAGGCACCCGGTGGCGGGAGGGAGGGACAATGAGCAGTTCTTC.

In this sample, this clonotype turned up many times. CDR3 in DNA: TGTGCCAGCAGCCCCGGGGGTCGGGATGGCTACACCTTC. Protein: CASSPGGRDGYTF. V gene TRBV7-3 combines with J gene TRBJ1-2, with a possible D match to TRBD1 (5 bases). The V gene lost 5 bases and the J gene lost 6 bases, with 13 bases spanning the gap. The CDR3 contains 13 residues. Germline CDR1 reads SGHTA; CDR2 reads FQGTGA.

This clonotype was seen repeatedly, ten times or more. The V and J genes are TRBV6-1 and TRBJ2-7; the D is unclear. The CDR3 spans 15 residues. Trimming left V 0 bases short and J 2 bases short, with 11 bases between. Germline assignment: CDR1 MNHNS and CDR2 SASEGT. The chain's CDR3 is CASSEAAAGTYEQYF. DNA of the CDR3: TGTGCCAGCAGTGAAGCCGCAGCTGGGACCTACGAGCAGTACTTC.